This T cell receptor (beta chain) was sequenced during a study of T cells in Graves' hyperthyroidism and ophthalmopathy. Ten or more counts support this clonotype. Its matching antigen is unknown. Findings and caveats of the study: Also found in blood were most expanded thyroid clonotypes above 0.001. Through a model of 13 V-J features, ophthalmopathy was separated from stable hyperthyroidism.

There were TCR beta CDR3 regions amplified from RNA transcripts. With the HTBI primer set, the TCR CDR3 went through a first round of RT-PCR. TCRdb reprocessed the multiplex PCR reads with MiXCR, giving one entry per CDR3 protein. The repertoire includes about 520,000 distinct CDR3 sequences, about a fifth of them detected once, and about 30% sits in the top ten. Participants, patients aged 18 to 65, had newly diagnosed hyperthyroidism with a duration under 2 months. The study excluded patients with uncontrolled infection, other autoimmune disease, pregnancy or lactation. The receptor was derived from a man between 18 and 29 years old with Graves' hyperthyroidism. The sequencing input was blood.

The DNA for the CDR3 is TGTGCCAGCAGTGCGGAGATTAGCAATCAGCCCCAGCATTTT. Translated, it gives CASSAEISNQPQHF. The rearrangement uses TRBV6-1 and TRBJ1-5; D ambiguous. CDR1 and CDR2 from the germline V gene are MNHNS and SASEGT. This CDR3 is built from 14 residues. Trimming pared 4 bases from V and 0 bases from J, leaving 7 bases between.